This entry concerns a single T cell receptor (beta chain). This sample was taken from a study of shared clonotypes between healthy human individuals. Germline lookup yields CDR1 PRHDT and CDR2 FYEKMQ (reference sequence). This CDR3 is 15 amino acids long. V lost 5 bases to trimming and J lost 2 bases, with 14 bases between them. Assay: immunoSEQ multiplex PCR; the TCRdb copy retains only in-frame clones and omits some. The sample records about 2,500,000 clones, 85% to 95% being singletons. The sample taken for sequencing was naive CD4+ T cells sorted from blood. Subset noted: CD45RA+ positively selected. This TCR came from a man aged 18 to 29 in good health. This sequence joins TRBV13 and TRBJ2-3; D could derive from TRBD1 or TRBD2 (7 bases each). The CDR3 reads CASSQGGELTDTQYF. The CDR3 DNA sequence: TGTGCCAGCAGCCAGGGGGGGGAACTCACAGATACGCAGTATTTT.